The 23 T cell receptor beta chains presented below share a single source sample, sequenced in a study of cytomegalovirus exposure and HLA in healthy donors. Vbeta (60) and Jbeta (13) primers were used in the PCR. The method was immunoSEQ multiplex PCR; TCRdb's version includes in-frame clones alone and lacks a portion of them. The sample holds some 150,000 clones, roughly 76% seen once. The material sequenced was PBMCs. These receptors all stem from a man aged 55 to 69 in good health and CMV-seronegative.

This clone was seen a few times. The chain employs TRBV11-1 and TRBJ1-4; D is undetermined. V lost 4 bases to trimming and J lost 7 bases, with 16 bases between them. The germline gives CDR1 SGHAT, CDR2 FQDESV (reference sequence). The CDR3 has 15 residues. In DNA form, the CDR3 reads TGTGCCAGCAGCTCAGAGGGCCTTAAGGGTGAAAAACTGTTTTTT. Its protein is CASSSEGLKGEKLFF.

The rearrangement joins TRBV7-9 to TRBJ2-1; D remains unclear. The CDR3 has 13 residues. Germline values: CDR1 SEHNR, CDR2 FQNEAQ (reference sequence). Deletions cut 1 base from V and 6 bases from J, with 7 bases between. CDR3 region: CASSLGESNEQFF. The CDR3 nucleotides are TGTGCCAGCAGCTTAGGCGAATCCAATGAGCAGTTCTTC.

The chain couples TRBV9 to TRBJ2-7, with 11 positions matching TRBD2. The CDR3 is 15 amino acids. Trimming at V came to 2 bases and at J to 1 base, leaving 2 bases not matched to a gene. Germline V gene data show CDR1 as SGDLS and CDR2 as YYNGEE. The CDR3 DNA reads as TGTGCCAGCAGCGTGGGACTAGCGGCTTCCTACGAGCAGTACTTC. This sequence encodes CASSVGLAASYEQYF.

This clone was observed a few times. One end of the junction varies from germline; a read error may be responsible. The rearrangement links TRBV7-9 to TRBJ2-2; no reliable D call. The CDR3 has 15 amino acids. Germline V gene sequence: CDR1 SEHNR, CDR2 FQNEAQ (reference sequence). The CDR3 sequence is CSSSLVSVNTGELFF. CDR3 bases: TGTTCCAGCAGCTTAGTTTCTGTGAACACCGGGGAGCTGTTTTTT.

This clone occurred a few times. The chain uses TRBV28 and TRBJ1-1, with 11 bases aligning to TRBD1. The CDR3 is made up of 16 amino acids. With 5 bases clipped from V and 3 bases from J, the junction kept 8 bases outside the gene matches. Germline V gene lookup returns CDR1 MDHEN and CDR2 SYDVKM. As DNA, the CDR3 is TGTGCCAGCAGTCTCGGACAGGGGGCGGGGGACACTGAAGCTTTCTTT. This translates into CASSLGQGAGDTEAFF. The full variable domain, completed using reference TRBV28 and TRBJ1-1, is DVKVTQSSRYLVKRTGEKVFLECVQDMDHENMFWYRQDPGLGLRLIYFSYDVKMKEKGDIPEGYSVSREKKERFSLILESASTNQTSMYLCASSLGQGAGDTEAFFGQGTRLTVV.

This chain connects TRBV27 to TRBJ1-1, with a weak D call TRBD1 (5 bases). The germline V gene has CDR1 MNHEY and CDR2 SMNVEV (reference sequence). This CDR3 has 16 amino acids. V was clipped by 4 bases and J by 6 bases, with 21 bases between them. The CDR3 region has the DNA TGTGCCAGCAGTTCCTATGACAGTGGGAAGTTGGCTGAAGCTTTCTTT. Protein product: CASSSYDSGKLAEAFF.

This clone was detected only a few times. V and J are TRBV19 and TRBJ1-3, with D maybe TRBD1 (5 bases). Trimming took 10 bases from V and 2 from J, leaving 12 bases between them. Germline lookup yields CDR1 LNHDA and CDR2 SQIVND (reference sequence). This CDR3 is built from 13 residues. DNA for the CDR3: TGTGCCACGCAGGGTTTACCTGGAAACACCATATATTTT. Residues: CATQGLPGNTIYF. Filled out from reference TRBV19 and TRBJ1-3, the complete variable domain reads DGGITQSPKYLFRKEGQNVTLSCEQNLNHDAMYWYRQDPGQGLRLIYYSQIVNDFQKGDIAEGYSVSREKKESFPLTVTSAQKNPTAFYLCATQGLPGNTIYFGEGSWLTVV.

This chain joins TRBV5-1 and TRBJ2-5, with D unclear. The CDR3 covers 12 residues. Germline assignment: CDR1 SGHRS and CDR2 YFSETQ. The V gene lost 4 bases and the J gene lost 4 bases, with 8 bases spanning the gap. This CDR3 reads CASSPSLETQYF. For the CDR3, the DNA is TGCGCCAGCAGCCCCTCCCTAGAGACCCAGTACTTC.

The genes are TRBV5-4 and TRBJ1-2; D gene uncertain. Germline loops: CDR1 SGHNT, CDR2 YYREEE (reference sequence). V dropped 0 bases and J dropped 1 base, with 7 bases sitting between them. The length of the CDR3 is 14 residues. The CDR3 bases are TGTGCCAGCAGCTTGGGGGCCAGTAACTATGGCTACACCTTC. It encodes CASSLGASNYGYTF.

This clone was recorded only once. V and J are TRBV20-1 and TRBJ2-7; no reliable D call. Between the trimmed V and J ends, which lost 6 bases and 4 bases, there was a span of 7 bases. This CDR3 comprises 10 residues. Germline V lookup: CDR1 DFQATT, CDR2 SNEGSKA (reference sequence). The chain's CDR3 is CSAKLYEQYF. As DNA, the CDR3 is TGCAGTGCCAAGCTATACGAGCAGTACTTC.

The rearrangement links TRBV7-9 to TRBJ1-6; possible D gene TRBD1, 6 bases. Trimming stripped 5 bases from V and 7 bases from J, with 15 bases between. This CDR3 is built from 15 residues. Germline values: CDR1 SEHNR, CDR2 FQNEAQ (reference sequence). CDR3 nucleotides: TGTGCCAGCAGCGCAGGCAGGGGAGAGAATTCACCCCTCCACTTT. This translates into CASSAGRGENSPLHF.

The V and J genes are TRBV7-2 and TRBJ2-7; 14 nucleotides line up with TRBD2. V lost 5 bases to trimming and J lost 6 bases; unmatched junction nucleotides: 6. The CDR3 is 15 amino acids. Germline CDR1 and CDR2: SGHTA and FQGNSA. The CDR3 bases are TGTGCCAGCAGCCACGGACTAGCGGGGGGTCGCGAGCAGTACTTC. It codes for CASSHGLAGGREQYF.

This chain links TRBV5-1 with TRBJ2-3, with 8 bases identical to TRBD2. V was pared by 1 base and J by 5 bases, with 9 bases of the junction left unmatched. Germline CDR1 and CDR2: SGHRS and YFSETQ. This CDR3 has 16 residues. The CDR3 region is CASSLQRGGPGDTQYF. In nucleotides, the CDR3 is TGCGCCAGCAGCTTGCAACGGGGGGGCCCCGGAGATACGCAGTATTTT.

The chain combines TRBV7-9 with TRBJ1-6; unclear D gene. Trimming took off 1 base at V and 14 bases at J, with 9 bases between the two ends. The CDR3 runs to 12 residues. The germline V gene encodes CDR1 SEHNR and CDR2 FQNEAQ (reference sequence). The CDR3 protein is CASSLETSTLHF. DNA of the CDR3: TGTGCCAGCAGCTTAGAGACAAGCACCCTCCACTTT. Complete variable domain (other parts from reference TRBV7-9 and TRBJ1-6): DTGVSQNPRHKITKRGQNVTFRCDPISEHNRLYWYRQTLGQGPEFLTYFQNEAQLEKSRLLSDRFSAERPKGSFSTLEIQRTEQGDSAMYLCASSLETSTLHFGNGTRLTVT.

About this clone: Other DNA sequences within the sample encode an identical CDR3. The chain combines TRBV28 with TRBJ2-5; TRBD1 is a possible D gene (7 bases). The CDR3 has 13 residues. The V gene's germline CDR1 is MDHEN and CDR2 SYDVKM. V shed 7 bases and J shed 5 bases, with 14 bases lying between them. The CDR3: CASTQGGGETQYF. The CDR3 DNA is TGTGCCAGCACTCAGGGGGGAGGTGAGACCCAGTACTTC.

This clone was detected a few times. The chain carries TRBV5-1 and TRBJ2-2; maybe TRBD1 (5 bases). Per germline, CDR1 SGHRS and CDR2 YFSETQ. The CDR3 spans 15 residues. V was cut by 5 bases and J by 1 base, with 12 bases left in between. The CDR3 loop is CASRFRAVNTGELFF. The DNA of the CDR3 is TGCGCCAGCAGATTCAGGGCGGTGAACACCGGGGAGCTGTTTTTT. Variable domain in full (rest from reference TRBV5-1 and TRBJ2-2): KAGVTQTPRYLIKTRGQQVTLSCSPISGHRSVSWYQQTPGQGLQFLFEYFSETQRNKGNFPGRFSGRQFSNSRSEMNVSTLELGDSALYLCASRFRAVNTGELFFGEGSRLTVL.

The V gene is TRBV27, the J gene TRBJ2-5, with 9 positions matching TRBD1. Germline lookup yields CDR1 MNHEY and CDR2 SMNVEV (reference sequence). V gave up 7 bases and J gave up 4 bases; unmatched junction bases: 10. The CDR3 is 15 amino acids. The CDR3 region is CASNSGTGRGETQYF. Here the CDR3 DNA reads TGTGCCAGCAACTCAGGGACAGGGAGGGGAGAGACCCAGTACTTC.

The chain carries TRBV5-5 and TRBJ1-1; D not resolved. V was trimmed by 2 bases and J by 3 bases, leaving 11 bases between them. Germline values: CDR1 SGHKS, CDR2 YYEKEE (reference sequence). The CDR3 consists of 14 residues. The CDR3 region is CASSFGGWDTEAFF. The CDR3 nucleotides are TGTGCCAGCAGCTTCGGAGGGTGGGACACTGAAGCTTTCTTT.

Details on this clone: One junction end disagrees with the germline gene, perhaps due to a read error. The gene calls are TRBV4-1 and TRBJ2-1; D is unresolved. Germline CDR1 MGHRA, CDR2 YSYEKL. The CDR3 has 11 amino acids. In DNA form, the CDR3 reads TGCGCCAGCAGCCAAAACGCCGAGCCGTTCTTC. It translates to CASSQNAEPFF.

The V gene is TRBV4-1, the J gene TRBJ1-3; D remains ambiguous. Trimming cost V 2 bases and J 0 bases, with 8 bases left between them. CDR1 is MGHRA, CDR2 YSYEKL, per germline. This CDR3 contains 15 residues. CDR3 sequence: CASSQPRSSGNTIYF. Written as DNA, the CDR3 is TGCGCCAGCAGCCAACCCCGGAGCTCTGGAAACACCATATATTTT.

Of note for this clone: At one end the junction does not follow the germline gene, possibly because of a read error. The CDR3 reads CSSSFEGSSPLHF. The CDR3 region has the DNA TGTTCCAGCAGCTTCGAAGGGAGTTCACCCCTCCACTTT. The chain recombines TRBV7-9 with TRBJ1-6; D is ambiguous. The CDR3 totals 13 residues. Germline V gives CDR1 SEHNR, CDR2 FQNEAQ (reference sequence).

The V gene is TRBV27, the J gene TRBJ2-1; possible D gene TRBD1, 6 bases. Trimming stripped 7 bases from V and 7 bases from J, with 11 bases between. This CDR3 region has 12 residues. In germline, CDR1 is MNHEY, CDR2 SMNVEV (reference sequence). The CDR3 DNA reads as TGTGCCAGCAATGAGAGGGGGAATGAGCAGTTCTTC. It codes for CASNERGNEQFF.

The chain couples TRBV4-2 to TRBJ2-3, with 7 bases that match TRBD2. CDR1 LGHNA and CDR2 YNFKEQ come from the germline V gene. The CDR3 runs 17 residues. V was clipped by 0 bases and J by 0 bases; unmatched bases: 6. The CDR3: CASSQDISGASTDTQYF. The CDR3 DNA is TGTGCCAGCAGCCAAGATATCAGCGGGGCAAGCACAGATACGCAGTATTTT.